This T cell receptor beta chain was observed in a study of blood T cell repertoires in COVID-19. The CDR3 consists of 17 residues. Trimming took off 1 base at V and 1 base at J, with 14 bases between the two ends. Germline V gene data show CDR1 as SGHVS and CDR2 as FNYEAQ. This clone was counted only a few times. Per the authors' pipeline: Amplifying reference gene primers gave estimates of nucleated cell counts. Assay used: immunoSEQ multiplex PCR; TCRdb lists only in-frame clones, some missing. V and J calls and clone size come straight from that table; D and trimming were deduced from the DNA. The table shows roughly 280,000 clones, with around 84% occurring only once. Recruited during active infection, patients (from Seattle) were subsequently followed longitudinally.

The receptor comes from a woman aged 60 to 75 with COVID-19, enrolled during active disease. The chain links TRBV7-6 to TRBJ1-5; no clear D. Input material: peripheral blood. The CDR3 here is CASSLGRVTSSNQPQHF. The CDR3 DNA reads as TGTGCCAGCAGCTTAGGACGGGTCACGTCCAGCAATCAGCCCCAGCATTTT.